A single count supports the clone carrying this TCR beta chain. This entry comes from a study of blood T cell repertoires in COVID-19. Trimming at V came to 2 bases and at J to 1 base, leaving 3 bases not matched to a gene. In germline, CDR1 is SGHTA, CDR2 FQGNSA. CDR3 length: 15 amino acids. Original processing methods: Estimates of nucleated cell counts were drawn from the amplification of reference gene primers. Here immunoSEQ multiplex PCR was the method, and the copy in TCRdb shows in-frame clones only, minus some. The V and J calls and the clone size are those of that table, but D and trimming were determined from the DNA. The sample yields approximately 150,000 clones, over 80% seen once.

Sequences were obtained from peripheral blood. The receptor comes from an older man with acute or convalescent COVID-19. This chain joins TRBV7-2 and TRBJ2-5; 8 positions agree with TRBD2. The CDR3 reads CASSLQRGPQETQYF. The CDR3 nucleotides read TGTGCCAGCAGCTTACAGCGGGGGCCCCAAGAGACCCAGTACTTC.